This T cell receptor (beta chain) was captured by sequencing in a study of cytomegalovirus exposure and HLA in healthy donors. The CDR3 spans 15 residues. V shed 5 bases, J shed 5 bases, and the junction held 8 bases outside the gene matches. Germline assignment: CDR1 KGHSH and CDR2 LQKENI. This clone occurred once. Primers: 60 Vbeta forward and 13 Jbeta reverse. Generated by immunoSEQ multiplex PCR, the TCRdb table keeps only in-frame clones and is missing some. Of fewer than 120,000 clones in the sample, approximately 83% were seen once. This clonotype originated in a middle-aged man in good health and CMV-seronegative. Material for sequencing was PBMCs. The chain is built from TRBV18 and TRBJ1-1; 10 nucleotides line up with TRBD1. CDR3 in DNA: TGTGCCAGCTCAGCGGGACAGGGGATGGTAACTGAAGCTTTCTTT. The encoded protein is CASSAGQGMVTEAFF.